The present T cell receptor beta chain was sequenced within a study of shared clonotypes between healthy human individuals. The overall study: Donor composition was a couple of women and three men, aged 18 to 49. A donor's plate count was three for CD4 naive and three for CD4 memory; CD8 naive had two and CD8 memory one.

After removal of 5 bases from V and 5 bases from J, the junction contained 3 bases not matched to a gene. This CDR3 region has 13 residues. Germline V gene sequence: CDR1 SGHAT, CDR2 FQNNGV. The naive CD8 population came from CD45RO-negative cells selected for CCR7, without terminally differentiated effector memory CD45RA+ cells. Template for every sorted-subset replicate PCR totaled approximately 200 ng DNA, approximately 30,000 T cell genomes. Generated by immunoSEQ multiplex PCR, the TCRdb table keeps only in-frame clones and is missing some. This sample has nearly 2 million clones, with just under 95% found just once.

This clonotype was sampled from a man between 18 and 35 years old in good health. The chain has TRBV11-2 and TRBJ2-1; the match to TRBD2 covers 7 bases. The specimen was naive CD8+ T cells sorted from blood. In nucleotides, the CDR3 is TGTGCCAGCAGCCCTAGCGGAAACAATGAGCAGTTCTTC. It translates to CASSPSGNNEQFF.